This is a list of T cell receptor beta chains from one sample in a study of T cell changes during pregnancy in multiple sclerosis. This table comes from immunoSEQ multiplex PCR, and its TCRdb copy is limited to in-frame clones, with some not included. The top ten hold around 4% of the sample, which has about 60,000 clones, approximately 93% seen once. The starting material was CD8+ T cells from peripheral blood mononuclear cells, obtained in the second trimester of pregnancy. These receptors were taken from a female donor with multiple sclerosis, enrolled in a pregnancy study. CDR3s include the opening cysteine and the closing phenylalanine or tryptophan. Each record gives: V gene, J gene, CDR3 protein.

>TRBV7-3|TRBJ2-7
CASSFRGNEQYF
>TRBV9|TRBJ2-7
CASSRGGGAYEQYF
>TRBV7-2|TRBJ2-5
CASSPTSGGGETQYF
>TRBV27|TRBJ2-1
CASSFQGLANEQFF
>TRBV13|TRBJ2-1
CASSRPSGGSRWGYYNEQFF
>TRBV14|TRBJ1-2
CASSQADRVYGYTF
>TRBV11-2|TRBJ2-7
CASSSLFPGQPSYEQYF
>TRBV16|TRBJ2-1
CASSQSGLVSANEQFF
>TRBV12-5|TRBJ1-1
CASGSVGGAGGPEEAFF
>TRBV9|TRBJ2-1
CASSYSGTSGSMQFF
>TRBV7-2|TRBJ2-3
CASSLVAGITDTQYF
>TRBV7-9|TRBJ2-7
CASSPGPGSYEQYF
>TRBV11-2|TRBJ1-5
CASSFRQGAGQPQHF
>TRBV9|TRBJ1-1
CASSGVRTPGVTEAFF
>TRBV7-9|TRBJ2-3
CASSSGQGGTDTQYF
>TRBV7-8|TRBJ2-2
CASSLTPSGETGELFF
>TRBV5-1|TRBJ2-1
CASSLGLDGDEQFF
>TRBV6-6|TRBJ2-7
CARGGRGCFLTYEQYF
>TRBV5-4|TRBJ1-2
CASSLQGSGGYTF
>TRBV4-1|TRBJ1-1
CASSQAGNGEAFF
>TRBV5-8|TRBJ2-2
CASNTGQGAAGELFF
>TRBV4-1|TRBJ2-6
CASSHRTGLVSGANVLTF
>TRBV9|TRBJ1-5
CASSPGQGGNQPQHF
>TRBV11-3|TRBJ2-1
CASSPPGRGNEQFF
>TRBV5-5|TRBJ1-4
CASSLGAISNEKLFF
>TRBV27|TRBJ1-2
CATRRGDLLGYTF
>TRBV7-6|TRBJ2-1
CASSYGTNLAQFF
>TRBV2|TRBJ2-7
CASSPRALDYEQYF
>TRBV27|TRBJ2-7
CASSLSRLAVSSYEQYF